The text below deals with one TCR beta chain. Its antigen remains unknown. This specimen comes from a study of T cell responses to AZD1222 COVID-19 vaccine. Study results and limitations: The sample set comprised mostly white British donors with more females, and clonal diversity was possibly underestimated.

This table comes from immunoSEQ multiplex PCR, and its TCRdb copy is limited to in-frame clones, with some not included. The sample lists about 90,000 clones, around 91% occurring once. V lost 6 bases and J lost 3, with 18 bases in between. CDR3 length equals 16 residues. The V gene's germline CDR1 is MDHEN and CDR2 SYDVKM. This chain joins TRBV28 and TRBJ2-1; D is unclear. The sequence was obtained from an adult in good health. The input for sequencing was peripheral blood, taken on day 0 of MenACWY control vaccination. The CDR3 is CASSPPPGGNYNEQFF. CDR3 in DNA: TGTGCCAGCAGCCCCCCACCGGGCGGAAACTACAATGAGCAGTTCTTC.